This T cell receptor beta chain appears in the sequencing data of a study of blood T cell repertoires in COVID-19. Sequenced by immunoSEQ multiplex PCR; TCRdb stores in-frame clones only, minus some. Here the sample spans around 140,000 clones, more than 70% being singletons. The CDR3 extends over 14 amino acids. With 0 bases removed from V and 2 bases from J, the gap between germline ends came to 8 bases. The V gene's germline CDR1 is SGHRS and CDR2 YFSETQ. Sequenced input: peripheral blood. This sequence was found in a woman aged 60-75 years with acute or convalescent COVID-19. The J gene is TRBJ1-1, the V gene TRBV5-1; D ambiguous. The CDR3 DNA follows: TGCGCCAGCAGCTTGGGACGGGTAAACACTGAAGCTTTCTTT. It encodes CASSLGRVNTEAFF.